One TCR beta chain is described in this entry. Its target is not known. These data originate in a study of cytomegalovirus exposure and HLA in healthy donors. Here immunoSEQ multiplex PCR was the method, and the copy in TCRdb shows in-frame clones only, minus some. The sample contains roughly 70,000 clones, roughly 96% of which appear only once. Overall study results and limits: Accounts indicate the classifier identified cytomegalovirus status with strong specificity and sensitivity. The authors listed 164 TCR beta chains as cytomegalovirus-associated.

CDR3 length: 14 residues. CDR1 is GTSNPN, CDR2 SVGIG, per germline (reference sequence). The V and J ends lost 2 bases and 7 bases, in that order; junction bases with no gene match: 8. The sample comprised PBMCs. The chain recombines TRBV30 with TRBJ1-2; TRBD1 matches at 9 bases. The origin of this receptor is a man in his late teens or twenties in good health and CMV-seronegative. Here the CDR3 DNA reads TGTGCCTGGAGTCGGGACAGGGAGATTGGTGGCTACACCTTC. This encodes CAWSRDREIGGYTF.